The 18 T cell receptor beta chains listed next were all sequenced from one sample in a study of blood T cell repertoires in COVID-19 (dated by TCRdb to about 2020). Library generation was performed with the immunoSEQ multiplex PCR assay. TCRdb took this table from immuneACCESS and kept in-frame rearrangements with V and J called. Such tables lack part of the clones; where checked against another copy, unresolved V genes explain under half of the gap, and the rest is unexplained. The table for this sample lists around 24,000 clones; about 75% of them were counted only once. Jointly, the top ten make up less than 15% of the sample. The sequencing input was peripheral blood. The receptors come from a man older than 75 with active or convalescent COVID-19.

V and J are TRBV1 and TRBJ2-2; TRBD1 is the table's D call, not checked against the DNA. TRBV1 is a pseudogene locus. This CDR3 contains 16 residues. The CDR3 is CTSSQQGQGNTGELFF. DNA of the CDR3: TGCACCAGCAGCCAACAGGGACAGGGAAACACCGGGGAGCTGTTTTTT.

The J gene is TRBJ2-3, the V gene TRBV29-1, with TRBD2 matching 14 bases. The CDR3 extends over 15 amino acids. The germline V gene has CDR1 SQVTM and CDR2 ANQGSEA. The trim removed 6 bases at V and 7 bases at J, leaving 9 bases unmatched. CDR3 DNA sequence: TGCAGCGTGAAACCGGGACTAGCGGGAGTGTATACGCAGTATTTT. Its translation is CSVKPGLAGVYTQYF.

The CDR3 nucleotides read TGTGCCAGCAGTTACGGCGGGCTAGGGGGGGCCAATGAGCAGTTCTTC. Translation gives CASSYGGLGGANEQFF. This sequence joins TRBV6-2 or TRBV6-3 and TRBJ2-1; D is possibly TRBD2 (7 bases). CDR3 length: 16 residues. V dropped 2 bases and J dropped 6 bases, with 17 bases sitting between them. Germline values: CDR1 MNHEY, CDR2 SVGEGT.

The chain is built from TRBV7-6 and TRBJ2-2; D gene uncertain. CDR3 length: 14 residues. Germline CDR1 reads SGHVS; CDR2 reads FNYEAQ. V lost 4 bases and J 7 bases, leaving 13 bases between the germline ends. CDR3 in amino acids: CASSSTPGIGELFF. CDR3 nucleotide sequence: TGTGCCAGCAGCTCCACCCCGGGTATCGGGGAGCTGTTTTTT.

The chain uses TRBV3-1 (or the pseudogene TRBV3-2) and TRBJ2-1; 8 nucleotides align to TRBD2. CDR3 length equals 18 residues. V shed 1 base and J 0 bases; nucleotides not matched to a gene: 8. The germline V gene has CDR1 LGHDT and CDR2 YNNKEL (reference sequence). CDR3 loop: CASSQVAGGPPSYNEQFF. Here the CDR3 DNA reads TGTGCCAGCAGCCAAGTCGCGGGAGGCCCTCCCTCCTACAATGAGCAGTTCTTC.

The chain links TRBV5-1 to TRBJ2-7; 7 bases are a match to TRBD1. Per the germline V gene, CDR1 is SGHRS and CDR2 is YFSETQ. Trimming cost V 0 bases and J 5 bases; bases outside gene matches: 2. This CDR3 has 13 amino acids. The CDR3 sequence is CASSLVGGNEQYF. The CDR3 DNA follows: TGCGCCAGCAGCTTGGTAGGGGGCAACGAGCAGTACTTC.

The chain combines TRBV28 with TRBJ2-3; TRBD1 is a possible D gene (7 bases). Germline values: CDR1 MDHEN, CDR2 SYDVKM. V gave up 5 bases and J gave up 2 bases, with 14 bases separating them. The length of the CDR3 is 15 residues. CDR3 in amino acids: CASSTRDRYTDTQYF. The CDR3 bases are TGTGCCAGCAGTACGCGGGACAGATACACAGATACGCAGTATTTT.

V usage is TRBV24-1 and J usage is TRBJ2-1, with TRBD1 as a possible D gene (5 bases). Trimming took 2 bases from V and 3 from J, leaving 13 bases between them. Germline V gene data show CDR1 as KGHDR and CDR2 as SFDVKD. CDR3 size: 16 residues. CDR3 coding DNA: TGTGCCACCAGTGATTCCGTCCCCGACAGCTACAATGAGCAGTTCTTC. Its translation is CATSDSVPDSYNEQFF.

The rearrangement joins TRBV28 to TRBJ1-3, with 8 bases lining up with TRBD1. The germline V gene encodes CDR1 MDHEN and CDR2 SYDVKM. This CDR3 is 14 amino acids long. Trimming cost V 8 bases and J 3 bases; bases outside gene matches: 6. The CDR3 region has the DNA TGTGCCAGCGGCTGGACAGGGCATGGAAACACCATATATTTT. Its translation is CASGWTGHGNTIYF.

The chain joins TRBV28 to TRBJ1-1; 7 nucleotides match TRBD1. V shed 6 bases and J 0 bases; nucleotides not matched to a gene: 7. This CDR3 has 15 amino acids. Germline V gene lookup returns CDR1 MDHEN and CDR2 SYDVKM. CDR3 DNA sequence: TGTGCCAGCAGCTCCCTCGGACAGGTGAACACTGAAGCTTTCTTT. Translating it yields CASSSLGQVNTEAFF.

The chain couples TRBV5-1 to TRBJ2-1, with 8 bases aligning to TRBD1. V dropped 4 bases and J dropped 9; count of bases not matched to a gene: 6. CDR3 size: 13 residues. CDR1 and CDR2 (germline): SGHRS, YFSETQ. In DNA form, the CDR3 reads TGCGCCAGCAGCCCTGACAGGGGTACTGAGCAGTTCTTC. Residues: CASSPDRGTEQFF. Full variable domain (missing parts from reference TRBV5-1 and TRBJ2-1): KAGVTQTPRYLIKTRGQQVTLSCSPISGHRSVSWYQQTPGQGLQFLFEYFSETQRNKGNFPGRFSGRQFSNSRSEMNVSTLELGDSALYLCASSPDRGTEQFFGPGTRLTVL.

V and J are TRBV2 and TRBJ1-4; D gene uncertain. The CDR3 loop spans 12 amino acids. The ends were cut back, 5 bases at V and 7 bases at J, with 8 bases in the middle. Per the germline V gene, CDR1 is SNHLY and CDR2 is FYNNEI. CDR3 region: CASSLLGEKLFF. DNA of the CDR3: TGTGCCAGCAGTTTACTCGGTGAAAAACTGTTTTTT.

The chain joins TRBV7-2 to TRBJ1-1; D might be TRBD1 (6 bases). CDR1 is SGHTA and CDR2 is FQGNSA in the germline V gene. V was clipped by 2 bases and J by 4 bases, with 8 bases between them. This CDR3 is built from 13 residues. Here the CDR3 reads CASSLTGTTEAFF. For the CDR3, the DNA is TGTGCCAGCAGCTTAACAGGGACCACTGAAGCTTTCTTT.

This rearrangement joins TRBV18 to TRBJ1-5; TRBD1 might be the D (6 bases). CDR3 length: 14 residues. V was shortened by 5 bases and J by 7 bases, with 15 bases between the two germline ends. CDR1 is KGHSH, CDR2 LQKENI, per germline. CDR3 protein: CASSEGQIRQPQHF. The CDR3 DNA follows: TGTGCCAGCTCAGAAGGACAGATTAGGCAGCCCCAGCATTTT.

The chain's CDR3 is CASSQVMNTGELFF. CDR3 nucleotide sequence: TGTGCCAGCAGCCAAGTCATGAACACCGGGGAGCTGTTTTTT. The chain recombines TRBV14 with TRBJ2-2; D gene uncertain. V was pared by 1 base and J by 1 base, with 4 bases between. Germline CDR1 is SGHDN and CDR2 is FVKESK. This CDR3 is built from 14 residues.

The chain recombines TRBV15 with TRBJ1-4; 9 bases fit TRBD1. Germline lookup yields CDR1 LNHNV and CDR2 YYDKDF (reference sequence). The junction had 7 bases not matched to a gene; V was cut back by 6 bases and J by 5 bases. The CDR3 spans 15 residues. As DNA, the CDR3 is TGTGCCACCAGGGGACAGGGCCCGGGCAATGAAAAACTGTTTTTT. Translating it yields CATRGQGPGNEKLFF.

The chain has TRBV2 and TRBJ2-1; 7 nucleotides agree with TRBD2. Germline assignment: CDR1 SNHLY and CDR2 FYNNEI. The CDR3 totals 15 residues. With 5 bases clipped from V and 4 bases from J, the junction kept 8 bases outside the gene matches. CDR3 in DNA: TGTGCCAGCAGTTTTGGGCTAGCGGTGTACAATGAGCAGTTCTTC. Translated: CASSFGLAVYNEQFF.

The chain couples TRBV6-4 to TRBJ1-1, with D possibly matching TRBD1 (6 bases). This CDR3 contains 13 residues. Germline-derived CDR1 and CDR2 are MRHNA and SNTAGT. V was cut by 4 bases and J by 6 bases, with 12 bases left in between. CDR3 in amino acids: CASSAYRDAEAFF. For the CDR3, the DNA is TGTGCCAGCAGTGCCTACAGGGACGCTGAAGCTTTCTTT.